Included here is one T cell receptor (beta chain) sequence, with context. This record comes from a study of regulatory and conventional T cells in RAG deficiency. The CDR3 extends over 16 amino acids. Conventional CD4+ T cells were sorted from blood as CD25-low CD127-high cells. Libraries were prepared by immunoSEQ multiplex PCR; TCRdb keeps only in-frame clonotypes and omits some of them. The sample consists of fewer than 40,000 clones, 75% to 80% of them appearing once. The same sample was also studied in work on regulatory T cells. From that study: Amplification used 52 TRBV primers and 13 TRBJ primers.

The chain links TRBV21-1 to TRBJ1-4; the DNA was not used to check the table's D call, TRBD1. TRBV21-1 is a pseudogene locus. The sequence was collected from a human donor in good health. Material: CD4+ effector T cells sorted from blood. The CDR3: CASSKVGTGRNEKLFF. CDR3 DNA: TGTGCCAGCAGCAAAGTAGGCACAGGAAGAAATGAAAAACTGTTTTTT.